This record concerns one T cell receptor (beta chain) sequence. Antigen: not known. Per the germline V gene, CDR1 is SGDLS and CDR2 is YYNGEE. V gave up 4 bases and J gave up 5 bases, with 16 bases separating them. The CDR3 spans 14 residues. Cultured CD4+ T-cell DNA underwent Oncomine TCR Beta short-read sequencing. It was cultured CD4+ T cells from which genomic DNA was extracted. TCRdb independently ran MiXCR on the PCR reads; one entry per CDR3 protein. The data show roughly 19,000 distinct CDR3 sequences, 44% seen once. The source of the sample is a study of vaccination and CD4 T cells after COVID-19. As for the study in general: Convalescent persons amounted to six males plus four females, two of whom were Hispanic.

This sample's time point: late sampling 161 to 241 days after vaccination in a few convalescent patients. Treatment reported: approximately nine-day PBMC culture with coronavirus spike peptide pools or control peptides (ViraFEST assay). ViraFEST grew antigen-specific T cells using peptide pools, then sequenced TCRs. This chain uses TRBV9 with TRBJ2-7; D gene ambiguous. This receptor was obtained from a human donor who had recovered from COVID-19. Sample: CD4+ T cells from blood, cultured in vitro, taken about 7 months after SARS-CoV-2 vaccination. The CDR3 region is CASSPDPQRNEQYF. The CDR3 DNA reads TGTGCCAGCAGCCCCGACCCCCAAAGGAACGAGCAGTACTTC. Drawing the rest from reference TRBV9 and TRBJ2-7, the complete variable domain is DSGVTQTPKHLITATGQRVTLRCSPRSGDLSVYWYQQSLDQGLQFLIQYYNGEERAKGNILERFSAQQFPDLHSELNLSSLELGDSALYFCASSPDPQRNEQYFGPGTRLTVT.